One and the same sample provided the 29 T cell receptor beta chains below, sequenced in a study of blood T cell repertoires in COVID-19. The method was immunoSEQ multiplex PCR; TCRdb's version includes in-frame clones alone and lacks a portion of them. The table records under 300,000 clones, 65% to 85% of them present only once. What was sequenced was peripheral blood. The receptors were sampled from a woman in her forties who had recovered from COVID-19.

The chain carries TRBV11-1 and TRBJ2-7, with D perhaps matching TRBD2 (5 bases). Germline CDR1 reads SGHAT; CDR2 reads FQDESV (reference sequence). V was trimmed by 8 bases and J by 4 bases, leaving 18 bases between them. CDR3 length equals 14 residues. This chain's CDR3 is CASSDSGFNYEQYF. Here the CDR3 DNA reads TGTGCCAGCTCGGACTCGGGGTTCAATTACGAGCAGTACTTC.

This clone was observed a handful of times. The chain links TRBV28 to TRBJ1-5; no firm D call. V was shortened by 6 bases and J by 1 base, with 10 bases between the two germline ends. The CDR3 totals 14 residues. CDR1 and CDR2 from the germline V gene are MDHEN and SYDVKM. The CDR3 protein is CASSVPTSNQPQHF. In nucleotides, the CDR3 is TGTGCCAGCAGCGTTCCGACAAGCAATCAGCCCCAGCATTTT. Filled out from reference TRBV28 and TRBJ1-5, the complete variable domain reads DVKVTQSSRYLVKRTGEKVFLECVQDMDHENMFWYRQDPGLGLRLIYFSYDVKMKEKGDIPEGYSVSREKKERFSLILESASTNQTSMYLCASSVPTSNQPQHFGDGTRLSIL.

The V gene is TRBV9, the J gene TRBJ2-1, with 10 bases aligning to TRBD2. The germline gives CDR1 SGDLS, CDR2 YYNGEE. J gave up 6 bases and V 2 bases, and 11 bases lay outside the gene matches. CDR3 size: 17 residues. CDR3 DNA: TGTGCCAGCAGCGTTAGCAGTACTAGCGGGGTGGGCAATGAGCAGTTCTTC. Translating gives CASSVSSTSGVGNEQFF.

The CDR3 loop is CASSPNRNTEAFF. The CDR3, as DNA: TGTGCCAGCAGTCCAAATAGGAACACTGAAGCTTTCTTT. This chain joins TRBV6-5 and TRBJ1-1; no reliable D call. Germline V gene data show CDR1 as MNHEY and CDR2 as SVGAGI. V shed 5 bases and J shed 1 base, with 8 bases lying between them. The CDR3 contains 13 residues.

CDR3 sequence (DNA): TGTGCCACCGCGACCGGGGTGGGGAAGACTGAAGCTTTCTTT. Its protein product is CATATGVGKTEAFF. This chain joins TRBV6-6 and TRBJ1-1; D not certain. The V gene's germline CDR1 is MNHNY and CDR2 SVGAGI (reference sequence). The CDR3 is made up of 14 amino acids. Deletions cut 10 bases from V and 5 bases from J, with 20 bases between.

The V and J genes are TRBV11-2 and TRBJ2-7, with D possibly being TRBD1 (6 bases). The CDR3 is 13 amino acids. Germline V gene sequence: CDR1 SGHAT, CDR2 FQNNGV. Deletions cut 7 bases from V and 4 bases from J, with 14 bases between. The CDR3 region has the DNA TGTGCCAGCAACGTACAGGGTGTATACGAGCAGTACTTC. Protein sequence: CASNVQGVYEQYF.

This clone appeared a few times. The chain uses TRBV18 and TRBJ2-7; no definite D call. The V and J ends lost 3 bases and 3 bases respectively, with 9 bases between them. This CDR3 spans 13 amino acids. The germline V gene encodes CDR1 KGHSH and CDR2 LQKENI. The CDR3 DNA follows: TGTGCCAGCTCACCCAAATCAAACTACGAGCAGTACTTC. This codes for CASSPKSNYEQYF.

The chain carries TRBV2 and TRBJ2-1, with TRBD2 matching 8 bases. Germline-derived CDR1 and CDR2 are SNHLY and FYNNEI. V lost 5 bases to trimming and J lost 4 bases; unmatched junction nucleotides: 7. CDR3 length: 15 residues. CDR3 residues: CASSNAGLVYNEQFF. For the CDR3, the DNA is TGTGCCAGCAGTAACGCGGGACTAGTTTACAATGAGCAGTTCTTC. The entire variable domain, with the rest obtained from reference TRBV2 and TRBJ2-1, is as follows: EPEVTQTPSHQVTQMGQEVILRCVPISNHLYFYWYRQILGQKVEFLVSFYNNEISEKSEIFDDQFSVERPDGSNFTLKIRSTKLEDSAMYFCASSNAGLVYNEQFFGPGTRLTVL.

The chain recombines TRBV4-2 with TRBJ1-1, with 7 bases identical to TRBD1. There are 16 residues in the CDR3. J was trimmed by 4 bases and V by 0 bases; bases with no gene match: 8. Germline values: CDR1 LGHNA, CDR2 YNFKEQ. CDR3 sequence reads: CASSQDPTGAGTEAFF. CDR3 sequence (DNA): TGTGCCAGCAGCCAAGATCCCACAGGGGCCGGCACTGAAGCTTTCTTT.

This rearrangement joins TRBV6-5 to TRBJ2-3; 10 bases map to TRBD1. This CDR3 is built from 14 residues. V lost 7 bases and J lost 5; bases outside the gene matches: 6. Germline assignment: CDR1 MNHEY and CDR2 SVGAGI. The CDR3 here is CASIDRGRIDTQYF. The CDR3 region has the DNA TGTGCCAGCATAGACAGGGGGCGCATAGATACGCAGTATTTT.

The V and J genes are TRBV27 and TRBJ2-3, with 7 bases matching TRBD1. J gave up 0 bases and V 6 bases, and 6 bases lay outside the gene matches. This CDR3 comprises 15 residues. Germline loops: CDR1 MNHEY, CDR2 SMNVEV (reference sequence). CDR3 loop: CASSLTGQSTDTQYF. CDR3 sequence (DNA): TGTGCCAGCAGCTTGACAGGGCAAAGCACAGATACGCAGTATTTT.

The chain recombines TRBV7-6 with TRBJ2-3, with D hard to call. The CDR3 length is 13 residues. The germline CDR1 and CDR2 sequences are SGHVS and FNYEAQ. Trimming pared 5 bases from V and 3 bases from J, leaving 9 bases between. The CDR3 DNA reads as TGTGCCAGCAGCCCTACCTGGACAGATACGCAGTATTTT. It is translated as CASSPTWTDTQYF. Full variable domain (remainder filled in from reference TRBV7-6 and TRBJ2-3): GAGVSQSPRYKVTKRGQDVALRCDPISGHVSLYWYRQALGQGPEFLTYFNYEAQQDKSGLPNDRFSAERPEGSISTLTIQRTEQRDSAMYRCASSPTWTDTQYFGPGTRLTVL.

The V call is TRBV5-1, the J call TRBJ2-5; the D gene is possibly TRBD1 (5 bases). Germline CDR1 SGHRS, CDR2 YFSETQ. This CDR3 region has 15 residues. Trimming removed 4 bases from V and 3 bases from J, with 16 bases in between. The CDR3 sequence is CASSRSRAAEETQYF. DNA for the CDR3: TGCGCCAGCAGCCGGAGCAGGGCCGCCGAAGAGACCCAGTACTTC.

The gene calls are TRBV4-2 and TRBJ2-1; weak D call: TRBD2 (7 bases). The germline V and J ends were trimmed by 3 bases and 5 bases, with 11 bases remaining between them. Per germline, CDR1 LGHNA and CDR2 YNFKEQ. The CDR3 consists of 14 residues. The CDR3 DNA is TGTGCCAGCAGCCATGCGGGGGACAACAATGAGCAGTTCTTC. Amino acid sequence: CASSHAGDNNEQFF.

The J gene is TRBJ2-7, the V gene TRBV6-1; 11 nucleotides line up with TRBD2. CDR1 is MNHNS, CDR2 SASEGT, per germline. The CDR3 is 19 amino acids. With 4 bases clipped from V and 0 bases from J, the junction kept 14 bases outside the gene matches. Written as DNA, the CDR3 is TGTGCCAGCAGTGGGGTAAGGGGACTAGCGGTTAGGAGCTCCTACGAGCAGTACTTC. Translated: CASSGVRGLAVRSSYEQYF.

The rearrangement uses TRBV24-1 and TRBJ1-2, with 7 bases identical to TRBD1. Germline V gives CDR1 KGHDR, CDR2 SFDVKD. The length of the CDR3 is 14 residues. With 2 bases clipped from V and 2 bases from J, the junction kept 1 base outside the gene matches. The CDR3 nucleotides read TGTGCCACCAGTGATTGGGGACAGAACTATGGCTACACCTTC. It specifies CATSDWGQNYGYTF.

The rearrangement links TRBV29-1 to TRBJ1-1; no definite D call. Germline V gives CDR1 SQVTM, CDR2 ANQGSEA. This CDR3 is 10 amino acids long. V lost 6 bases and J 5 bases, leaving 7 bases between the germline ends. The CDR3 bases are TGCAGCGTCACCAGAACTGAAGCTTTCTTT. Translating it yields CSVTRTEAFF.

The rearrangement links TRBV12-3 or TRBV12-4 to TRBJ2-2, with D possibly matching TRBD2 (5 bases). The CDR3 has 13 residues. V shed 8 bases and J shed 2 bases, with 9 bases lying between them. CDR3 in DNA: TGTGCCAGCGGCAGACTAAACACCGGGGAGCTGTTTTTT. Amino acid sequence: CASGRLNTGELFF.

The rearrangement joins TRBV4-2 to TRBJ2-7; 12 bases map to TRBD1. The CDR3 covers 15 residues. The J segment lost 5 bases and the V segment lost 2 bases, leaving 4 bases of the junction unmatched. Per germline, CDR1 LGHNA and CDR2 YNFKEQ. The CDR3 sequence: CASSQRDRGHHEQYF. The CDR3 DNA follows: TGTGCCAGCAGCCAACGGGACAGGGGGCACCACGAGCAGTACTTC.

The chain recombines TRBV19 with TRBJ1-5; TRBD1 aligns across 7 bases. The V segment lost 6 bases and the J segment 1 base; nucleotides outside the gene matches: 9. CDR1 is LNHDA and CDR2 is SQIVND in the germline V gene (reference sequence). CDR3 length equals 16 residues. CDR3 amino acids: CASRRQGWGSNQPQHF. CDR3 bases: TGTGCCAGTAGACGACAGGGATGGGGAAGCAATCAGCCCCAGCATTTT.

This rearrangement joins TRBV28 to TRBJ2-7; possible D gene TRBD1, 6 bases. Germline V gives CDR1 MDHEN, CDR2 SYDVKM. With 6 bases removed from V and 0 bases from J, the gap between germline ends came to 12 bases. The CDR3 extends over 14 amino acids. The CDR3 DNA reads TGTGCCAGCAGATCTCAGGGGATCTCCTACGAGCAGTACTTC. Its translation is CASRSQGISYEQYF.

The V call is TRBV24-1, the J call TRBJ2-1; TRBD2 might be the D (7 bases). Germline V gene data show CDR1 as KGHDR and CDR2 as SFDVKD. V lost 3 bases and J lost 0, with 14 bases in between. The CDR3 has 17 residues. The CDR3 coding sequence is TGTGCCACCAGTGATGGGATACGGGGGGCCTCCTACAATGAGCAGTTCTTC. Protein product: CATSDGIRGASYNEQFF.

The V call is TRBV10-3, the J call TRBJ1-2, with D hard to call. The CDR3 consists of 14 residues. Germline V gene lookup returns CDR1 ENHRY and CDR2 SYGVKD. V lost 4 bases and J lost 10, with 19 bases in between. CDR3 bases: TGTGCCATCAGTGTTTCTCAGGAACTTTTGCCCTACACCTTC. Translated, it gives CAISVSQELLPYTF.

For this clone: Mismatch with germline at one junction end may stem from a read error. This chain connects TRBV18 to TRBJ2-7, with 8 bases identical to TRBD1. From germline, CDR1 is KGHSH and CDR2 LQKENI. The CDR3 covers 15 residues. The chain's CDR3 is CASSPLDRVSSEQYF. The CDR3 bases are TGTGCCAGCTCTCCGCTGGACAGGGTTTCCTCCGAGCAGTACTTC.

The V and J genes are TRBV11-2 and TRBJ1-6, with TRBD1 identical over 12 bases. The CDR3 sequence is 17 residues long. The J segment lost 1 base and the V segment lost 5 bases, leaving 3 bases of the junction unmatched. Germline CDR1 reads SGHAT; CDR2 reads FQNNGV. This CDR3 reads CASSRDRGLSYNSPLHF. The DNA for the CDR3 is TGTGCCAGCAGCCGGGACAGGGGGCTATCCTATAATTCACCCCTCCACTTT.

This clone was detected a few times. This chain uses TRBV28 with TRBJ1-4, with 8 bases fitting TRBD1. Germline V gives CDR1 MDHEN, CDR2 SYDVKM. The CDR3 contains 16 residues. V shed 2 bases, J shed 2 bases, and the junction held 4 bases outside the gene matches. The CDR3 coding sequence is TGTGCCAGCAGTTTAGACAGGGGAACGACTAATGAAAAACTGTTTTTT. Translation gives CASSLDRGTTNEKLFF.

This sequence joins TRBV10-3 and TRBJ1-6; no firm D call. This CDR3 is built from 12 residues. Deletions cut 6 bases from V and 7 bases from J, with 7 bases between. Germline CDR1 and CDR2: ENHRY and SYGVKD. The DNA for the CDR3 is TGTGCCATCAGCGTCTCGAATTCACCCCTCCACTTT. Protein: CAISVSNSPLHF.

This chain connects TRBV6-5 to TRBJ1-1; 12 bases agree with TRBD1. V lost 10 bases and J lost 5; bases outside the gene matches: 8. This CDR3 has 14 amino acids. CDR1 MNHEY and CDR2 SVGAGI come from the germline V gene. Here the CDR3 DNA reads TGTGCCATTACGGGACAGGGGGCAAGTACTGAAGCTTTCTTT. Amino acid sequence: CAITGQGASTEAFF.

The chain has TRBV28 and TRBJ1-1, with 8 nucleotides matching TRBD1. Germline loops: CDR1 MDHEN, CDR2 SYDVKM. The junction had 9 bases not matched to a gene; V was cut back by 5 bases and J by 1 base. The CDR3 sequence is 16 residues long. The CDR3 DNA is TGTGCCAGCAGTACCGACAGGGGTCCAGCGAACACTGAAGCTTTCTTT. Translation gives CASSTDRGPANTEAFF.